The present T cell receptor (beta chain) was sequenced within a study of Graves' ophthalmopathy and Graves' hyperthyroidism. Study overall: Peripheral blood was collected at initial diagnosis, before any treatment.

With a duration under 3 months, ophthalmopathy in the donors showed moderate-to-severe activity, CAS ≥3 and NOSPECS ≥4. Physicians reached a diagnosis by relying on clinical symptoms, serum thyroxine, TRAb, thyroid ultrasound and orbital computed tomography. Whole-study results and caveats: Most expanded clonotypes in thyroid above 0.001 frequency also showed up in blood.

This clonotype was detected many times. Its antigen is not identified. As the template, RNA transcripts were used to amplify TCR beta CDR3 regions. HTBI primers primed a first-round RT-PCR, and a second-round multiplex PCR followed. TCRdb analysed the multiplex PCR reads with MiXCR anew, one entry per CDR3 protein. Of around 670,000 distinct CDR3 sequences listed, roughly two fifths are singletons. The sequenced material came from peripheral blood. This TCR derives from an adult man with Graves' ophthalmopathy.

DNA for the CDR3: TGTGCCACCAGCAGAGATATGAACAGGGGAAATCAGCCCCAGCATTTT. This encodes CATSRDMNRGNQPQHF. The rearrangement joins TRBV15 to TRBJ1-5, with 7 bases identical to TRBD1. V shed 0 bases, J shed 4 bases, and the junction held 6 bases outside the gene matches. The CDR3 totals 16 residues. Germline CDR1 is LNHNV and CDR2 is YYDKDF (reference sequence).